The T cell receptor beta chain described here comes from a study of shared T cell receptors in the human thymus. Method: immunoSEQ multiplex PCR; TCRdb's copy keeps in-frame clones and lacks some. The sample holds about 380,000 clones, around 93% seen once. The sample was thymocytes. This TCR was recovered from a human donor.

CDR3 coding DNA: TGTGCCAGCAGTTGCCCCCGCAATAGGACTAATGAAAAACTGTTTTTT. It is translated as CASSCPRNRTNEKLFF. The chain is built from TRBV27 and TRBJ1-4, with D unresolved. The germline V gene encodes CDR1 MNHEY and CDR2 SMNVEV (reference sequence). CDR3 length equals 16 residues. The germline V and J ends were trimmed by 4 bases and 2 bases, with 14 bases remaining between them.